One TCR beta chain is described in this entry. Antigen: not known. Trimming took off 4 bases at V and 7 bases at J, with 18 bases between the two ends. Germline V CDR1 and CDR2: SGHRS, YFSETQ. CDR3 length equals 15 residues. This specimen belongs to a study of T cells in Graves' hyperthyroidism and ophthalmopathy. The study's findings and limits: The model forecast ophthalmopathy, anticipating it by a median approximately 7 months before onset.

Fresh peripheral blood, 8 to 10 ml, was the source of the PBMCs. Amplification of TCR beta CDR3 regions was performed using RNA transcripts as template. HTBI primers drove first-round RT-PCR of the TCR CDR3. MiXCR was run by TCRdb on the multiplex PCR reads, yielding one entry per CDR3 protein. The table includes about 640,000 distinct CDR3 sequences, about 20% detected once. Source material: blood. V is TRBV5-1 and J is TRBJ1-3, with D possibly being TRBD1 (5 bases). The receptor comes from a man in his thirties or forties with Graves' ophthalmopathy. CDR3 bases: TGCGCCAGCAGCGAGCCCGGGGCTCGTGGGAACACCATATATTTT. Translating it yields CASSEPGARGNTIYF.